The rows below give T cell receptor beta chains drawn from one sample of a study of response to subunit inactivated influenza vaccine. TCRdb re-called the RT-PCR reads through MiXCR, storing one row per CDR3 protein. The repertoire consists of 600,000 to 850,000 distinct CDR3 sequences, with about 15% occurring once and the leading ten covering 7.5% to 9%. This specimen was PBMCs from blood, taken 14 days before vaccination. Receptors were obtained from a man in his fifties or sixties who received an inactivated influenza vaccine. Each CDR3 is given without its conserved first and last residue. The D gene is left open where the match is weak. Expanded clones get a size class; other rows say once, few or many, or leave the size out.

CDR3 protein: ASSSQLAGADTQY
clone size: NA
V gene: TRBV5-1
D gene: TRBD2

CDR3 protein: ASSTGTGGGHEKLF
clone size: many
V gene: TRBV7-9
D gene: TRBD1

CDR3 protein: ASSLGGAGLNF
clone size: few
V gene: TRBV12-3/TRBV12-4
D gene: NA

CDR3 protein: ASREGELYNSPLH
clone size: few
V gene: TRBV25-1
D gene: NA

CDR3 protein: SVEDRGPSGTQY
clone size: many
V gene: TRBV29-1
D gene: NA

CDR3 protein: ASRLTGVQPQH
clone size: many
V gene: TRBV6-2/TRBV6-3
D gene: TRBD1

CDR3 protein: AIRQDRGYEQY
clone size: few
V gene: TRBV10-3
D gene: TRBD1

CDR3 protein: ASSAGTGSSYEQY
clone size: few
V gene: TRBV9
D gene: NA

CDR3 protein: ASSVRHPTSTDTQY
clone size: few
V gene: TRBV6-1
D gene: NA

CDR3 protein: SVHRGWDTEAF
clone size: NA
V gene: TRBV20-1
D gene: TRBD1

CDR3 protein: ASSFSGTDYEQY
clone size: few
V gene: TRBV6-2/TRBV6-3
D gene: TRBD1

CDR3 protein: ATSDSRAGGGNQPQH
clone size: many
V gene: TRBV24-1
D gene: NA

CDR3 protein: ASSSPGTEAKNIQY
clone size: NA
V gene: TRBV6-5
D gene: NA

CDR3 protein: ASSLGGRGGSHNSPLH
clone size: NA
V gene: TRBV7-6
D gene: NA

CDR3 protein: ASSLSGGAVYEQY
clone size: once
V gene: TRBV18
D gene: TRBD1

CDR3 protein: ASSLVFIFTRDANTGELF
clone size: NA
V gene: TRBV12-3/TRBV12-4
D gene: NA

CDR3 protein: SVEGGQGLGTDTQY
clone size: few
V gene: TRBV29-1
D gene: TRBD1

CDR3 protein: SVKTGSEQF
clone size: NA
V gene: TRBV29-1
D gene: NA